A selection of T cell receptor beta chains follows, all from one sample in a study of technical replicates of blood from several donors. Produced via immunoSEQ multiplex PCR; TCRdb's table is partial and in-frame only. The sample shows some 70,000 clones, roughly 90% of them seen only once. Sample: T cells isolated from PBMCs. The source is a human donor in good health. The CDR3 runs from the conserved cysteine through the conserved F or W. Clone size, where shown, is once, few, many, or a class for clones that have expanded.

>TRBV6-5|TRBJ2-1|NA
CASSYPRDSLNNEQFF
>TRBV4-1|TRBJ1-5|NA
CASSQGVGRGLPQHF
>TRBV10-2|TRBJ2-1|NA
CASRLAGGRDEQFF
>TRBV5-1|TRBJ2-5|NA
CASSYIGVQETQYF
>TRBV7-9|TRBJ2-4|NA
CASSLGSGSVFGIQYF
>TRBV5-1|TRBJ2-1|NA
CASSWTSGSIYEQFF
>TRBV6-6|TRBJ1-5|NA
CASSLRDGVSNQPQHF
>TRBV7-9|TRBJ2-7|NA
CASIRDNSYEQYF
>TRBV5-6|TRBJ2-3|NA
CASSLGHTDTQYF
>TRBV5-6|TRBJ1-2|few
CASSFTGDNYGYTF
>TRBV4-1|TRBJ2-2|NA
CASSQDWAGRTGELFF
>TRBV14|TRBJ2-7|NA
CASTTSANPYEQYF
>TRBV4-1|TRBJ2-1|NA
CASGAGPYNEQFF
>TRBV5-4|TRBJ2-3|NA
CASSQQGGTDTQYF
>TRBV15|TRBJ2-1|NA
CATSRDLNKRTDNEQFF
>TRBV2|TRBJ1-1|NA
CASSENGVNTEAFF
>TRBV5-6|TRBJ1-2|NA
CASSFGGTGAYGYTF
>TRBV7-3|TRBJ2-2|NA
CASSPQIAGRGMRTGELFF
>TRBV2|TRBJ1-4|NA
CASSEQGSNEKLFF
>TRBV30|TRBJ1-1|few
CAWKAGEETEAFF
>TRBV10-2|TRBJ2-7|once
CASSDRGEQYF
>TRBV1|TRBJ2-1|NA
CTSSLGDSNRFYNEQFF
>TRBV7-9|TRBJ1-5|NA
CAIARVGQPQHF
>TRBV27|TRBJ2-1|once
CASSSTRLGGLGEQFF
>TRBV5-1|TRBJ2-7|NA
CASSLLEGRSYEQYF
>TRBV2|TRBJ1-5|NA
CASSPRSGTGLYRPQHF
>TRBV6-5|TRBJ2-1|NA
CASSYSRHTDEQFF
>TRBV27|TRBJ2-6|NA
CASSSGLGANVLTF
>TRBV11-2|TRBJ1-4|NA
CASSLTGNNEKLFF
>TRBV2|TRBJ1-5|NA
CASRGQGWSNQPQHF
>TRBV7-2|TRBJ1-1|NA
CASSLTRTEAFF
>TRBV29-1|TRBJ1-1|NA
CSVGTGGNTEAFF
>TRBV2|TRBJ2-1|NA
CASSTDRGKVNEQFF
>TRBV7-8|TRBJ1-4|NA
CASSILTGWDEKLFF
>TRBV4-2|TRBJ2-7|NA
CASSHPPVGVGNYEQYF
>TRBV5-6|TRBJ2-7|NA
CASSEGQVDYEQYF
>TRBV7-3|TRBJ2-5|NA
CASSFQPGLWETQYF
>TRBV11-2|TRBJ2-3|NA
CASSPELAGVQDTQYF
>TRBV28|TRBJ2-1|NA
CASSFRAGGYNEQFF
>TRBV10-3|TRBJ2-7|NA
CAISGAGGPREQYF
>TRBV14|TRBJ1-2|NA
CASSHSNSQPYGYTF
>TRBV6-4|TRBJ1-5|once
CASSEEGGNQPQHF